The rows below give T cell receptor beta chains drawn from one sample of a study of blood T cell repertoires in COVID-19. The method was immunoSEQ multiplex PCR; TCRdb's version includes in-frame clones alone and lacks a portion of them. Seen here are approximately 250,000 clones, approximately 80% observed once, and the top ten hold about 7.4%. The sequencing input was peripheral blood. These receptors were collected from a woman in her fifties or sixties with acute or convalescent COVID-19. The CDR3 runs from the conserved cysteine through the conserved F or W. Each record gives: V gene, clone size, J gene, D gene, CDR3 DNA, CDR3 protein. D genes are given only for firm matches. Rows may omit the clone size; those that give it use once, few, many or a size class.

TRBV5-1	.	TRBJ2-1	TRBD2	TGCGCCAGCAGCACTGACGGACTAGCGGTAGTTACCCACAATGAGCAGTTCTTC	CASSTDGLAVVTHNEQFF
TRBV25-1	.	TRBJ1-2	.	TGTGCCAGCAGTGAATTGGCGGACTATGGCTACACCTTC	CASSELADYGYTF
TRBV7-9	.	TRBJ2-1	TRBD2	TGTGCCAGCAGCTTTGGGGAGCGGGGTACCTACAATGAGCAGTTCTTC	CASSFGERGTYNEQFF
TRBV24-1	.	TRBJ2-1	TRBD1	TGTGCCACCAGTGATTACAGGGGGAGCTCCTACAATGAGCAGTTCTTC	CATSDYRGSSYNEQFF
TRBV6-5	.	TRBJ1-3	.	TGTGCCAGCAGTTTTGCCGACTCGAACACCATATATTTT	CASSFADSNTIYF
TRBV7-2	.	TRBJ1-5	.	TGTGCCAGCAGCTTAGGTCAGGGAAATCAGCCCCAGCATTTT	CASSLGQGNQPQHF
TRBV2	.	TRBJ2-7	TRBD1	TGTGCCAGCAGTACTACAGGGGCCTTAACCTACGAGCAGTACTTC	CASSTTGALTYEQYF
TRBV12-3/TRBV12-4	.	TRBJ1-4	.	TGTGCCAGCAGTTTGGCGAGGGATGAAAAACTGTTTTTT	CASSLARDEKLFF
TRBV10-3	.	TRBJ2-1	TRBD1	TGTGCCATCAGTGAGAGGGGGCAGGATGAGCAGTTCTTC	CAISERGQDEQFF
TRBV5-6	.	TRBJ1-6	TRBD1	TGTGCCAGCAGCCTTGAGACAGGGTATAATTCACCCCTCCACTTT	CASSLETGYNSPLHF
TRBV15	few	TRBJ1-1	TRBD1	TGTGCCACCAGCGGAAGACAGGGGGTTAACACTGAAGCTTTCTTT	CATSGRQGVNTEAFF
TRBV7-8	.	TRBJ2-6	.	TGTGCCAGCAGCTTAGAGGGGCCCTCTGGGGCCAACGTCCTGACTTTC	CASSLEGPSGANVLTF
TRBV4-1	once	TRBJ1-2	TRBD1	TGCGCCAGCAGCCAAGGGACAGGGGATGGCTACACCTTC	CASSQGTGDGYTF
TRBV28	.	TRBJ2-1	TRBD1	TGTGCCAGCAGTTTTCAGGGGGTCTACAATGAGCAGTTCTTC	CASSFQGVYNEQFF
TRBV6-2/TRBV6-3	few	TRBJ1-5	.	TGTGCCAGCAGTTACTCGACCCGGGGAGGACAGCCCCAGCATTTT	CASSYSTRGGQPQHF
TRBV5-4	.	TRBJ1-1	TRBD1	TGTGCCAGCAGTAGGACAGGGGAGTACACTGAAGCTTTCTTT	CASSRTGEYTEAFF
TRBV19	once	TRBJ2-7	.	TGTGCCAGTAGTATTGAAGCAGCGTCGGTAGCCGACTCCTACGAGCAGTACTTC	CASSIEAASVADSYEQYF
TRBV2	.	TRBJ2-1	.	TGTGCCAGCAGTGAACTAGTATCCTACAATGAGCAGTTCTTC	CASSELVSYNEQFF
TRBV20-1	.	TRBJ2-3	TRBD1	TGCAGTGCTAGTGGCTCCCGGGACAGCTTTACAGATACGCAGTATTTT	CSASGSRDSFTDTQYF
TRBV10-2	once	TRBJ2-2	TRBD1	TGCGCCAGCAGACCCGGAGAGGGGGCTACCGGGGAGCTGTTTTTT	CASRPGEGATGELFF
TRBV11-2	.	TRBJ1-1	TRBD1	TGTGCCAGCAGCACGGACAGGGATTTTGAAGCTTTCTTT	CASSTDRDFEAFF
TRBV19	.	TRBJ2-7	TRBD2	TGTGCCAGTAGTATAGGACTAGCGGGAAGTATCTACGAGCAGTACTTC	CASSIGLAGSIYEQYF
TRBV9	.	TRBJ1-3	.	TGTGCCAGCAGCGAGCATACTTCTGGAAACACCATATATTTT	CASSEHTSGNTIYF
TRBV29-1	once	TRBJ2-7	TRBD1	TGCAGCGCTGGACAGGAGTACGAGCAGTACTTC	CSAGQEYEQYF
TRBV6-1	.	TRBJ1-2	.	TGTGCCAGCAGTGAAAAATTTGCAGGGCTCTATGGCTACACCTTC	CASSEKFAGLYGYTF
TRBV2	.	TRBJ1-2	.	TGTGCCAGCAGCGCCCACTCGGACAGCGACGGCTACACCTTC	CASSAHSDSDGYTF
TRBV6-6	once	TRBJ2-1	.	TGTGCCAGCAGTTACTCGACAAATGAGCAGTTCTTC	CASSYSTNEQFF
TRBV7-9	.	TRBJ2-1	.	TGTGCCAGCAGTCTGACAGATTCCTACAATGAGCAGTTCTTC	CASSLTDSYNEQFF
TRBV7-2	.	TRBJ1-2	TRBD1	TGTGCCAGCAGCTCCTGGACAGGGGTCGGCTACACCTTC	CASSSWTGVGYTF
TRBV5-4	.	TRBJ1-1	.	TGTGCCAGCAGCTCGGCAGGGTCAGAAGCTTTCTTT	CASSSAGSEAFF
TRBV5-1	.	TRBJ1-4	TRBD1	TGCGCCAGCAGGCAAGGACAGGGGGCTAATGAAAAACTGTTTTTT	CASRQGQGANEKLFF
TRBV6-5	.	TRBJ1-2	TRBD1	TGTGCCAGCAGGGAGGCGGACAGGGCAGGTCGCGGCTACACCTTC	CASREADRAGRGYTF
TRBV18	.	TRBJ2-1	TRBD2	TGTGCCAGCTCACCCCTCGTTGGAGCGGGGGGCAATGAGCAGTTCTTC	CASSPLVGAGGNEQFF
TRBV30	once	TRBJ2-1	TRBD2	TGTGCCTGGAGTGTATCGACTAGCGGGAGAGAGTTCTTC	CAWSVSTSGREFF
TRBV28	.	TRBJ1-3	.	TGTGCCAGCAGTTTATATCAGGGTGGTGGAAACACCATATATTTT	CASSLYQGGGNTIYF
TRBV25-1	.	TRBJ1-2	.	TGTGCCAGCAGTGACAACTCTAACTATGGCTACACCTTC	CASSDNSNYGYTF
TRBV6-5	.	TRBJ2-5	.	TGTGCCAGCAGTCCAGGCAGGTCGTACCAAGAGACCCAGTACTTC	CASSPGRSYQETQYF
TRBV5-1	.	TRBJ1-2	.	TGCGCCAGCAGCTTGGGCGTTGGTGGCTACACCTTC	CASSLGVGGYTF
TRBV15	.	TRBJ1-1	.	TGTGCCACCAGCAGAGATAGGAACACTGAAGCTTTCTTT	CATSRDRNTEAFF
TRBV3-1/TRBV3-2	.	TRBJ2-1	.	TGTGCCAGCAGCCCTAGCTCCTACAATGAGCAGTTCTTC	CASSPSSYNEQFF